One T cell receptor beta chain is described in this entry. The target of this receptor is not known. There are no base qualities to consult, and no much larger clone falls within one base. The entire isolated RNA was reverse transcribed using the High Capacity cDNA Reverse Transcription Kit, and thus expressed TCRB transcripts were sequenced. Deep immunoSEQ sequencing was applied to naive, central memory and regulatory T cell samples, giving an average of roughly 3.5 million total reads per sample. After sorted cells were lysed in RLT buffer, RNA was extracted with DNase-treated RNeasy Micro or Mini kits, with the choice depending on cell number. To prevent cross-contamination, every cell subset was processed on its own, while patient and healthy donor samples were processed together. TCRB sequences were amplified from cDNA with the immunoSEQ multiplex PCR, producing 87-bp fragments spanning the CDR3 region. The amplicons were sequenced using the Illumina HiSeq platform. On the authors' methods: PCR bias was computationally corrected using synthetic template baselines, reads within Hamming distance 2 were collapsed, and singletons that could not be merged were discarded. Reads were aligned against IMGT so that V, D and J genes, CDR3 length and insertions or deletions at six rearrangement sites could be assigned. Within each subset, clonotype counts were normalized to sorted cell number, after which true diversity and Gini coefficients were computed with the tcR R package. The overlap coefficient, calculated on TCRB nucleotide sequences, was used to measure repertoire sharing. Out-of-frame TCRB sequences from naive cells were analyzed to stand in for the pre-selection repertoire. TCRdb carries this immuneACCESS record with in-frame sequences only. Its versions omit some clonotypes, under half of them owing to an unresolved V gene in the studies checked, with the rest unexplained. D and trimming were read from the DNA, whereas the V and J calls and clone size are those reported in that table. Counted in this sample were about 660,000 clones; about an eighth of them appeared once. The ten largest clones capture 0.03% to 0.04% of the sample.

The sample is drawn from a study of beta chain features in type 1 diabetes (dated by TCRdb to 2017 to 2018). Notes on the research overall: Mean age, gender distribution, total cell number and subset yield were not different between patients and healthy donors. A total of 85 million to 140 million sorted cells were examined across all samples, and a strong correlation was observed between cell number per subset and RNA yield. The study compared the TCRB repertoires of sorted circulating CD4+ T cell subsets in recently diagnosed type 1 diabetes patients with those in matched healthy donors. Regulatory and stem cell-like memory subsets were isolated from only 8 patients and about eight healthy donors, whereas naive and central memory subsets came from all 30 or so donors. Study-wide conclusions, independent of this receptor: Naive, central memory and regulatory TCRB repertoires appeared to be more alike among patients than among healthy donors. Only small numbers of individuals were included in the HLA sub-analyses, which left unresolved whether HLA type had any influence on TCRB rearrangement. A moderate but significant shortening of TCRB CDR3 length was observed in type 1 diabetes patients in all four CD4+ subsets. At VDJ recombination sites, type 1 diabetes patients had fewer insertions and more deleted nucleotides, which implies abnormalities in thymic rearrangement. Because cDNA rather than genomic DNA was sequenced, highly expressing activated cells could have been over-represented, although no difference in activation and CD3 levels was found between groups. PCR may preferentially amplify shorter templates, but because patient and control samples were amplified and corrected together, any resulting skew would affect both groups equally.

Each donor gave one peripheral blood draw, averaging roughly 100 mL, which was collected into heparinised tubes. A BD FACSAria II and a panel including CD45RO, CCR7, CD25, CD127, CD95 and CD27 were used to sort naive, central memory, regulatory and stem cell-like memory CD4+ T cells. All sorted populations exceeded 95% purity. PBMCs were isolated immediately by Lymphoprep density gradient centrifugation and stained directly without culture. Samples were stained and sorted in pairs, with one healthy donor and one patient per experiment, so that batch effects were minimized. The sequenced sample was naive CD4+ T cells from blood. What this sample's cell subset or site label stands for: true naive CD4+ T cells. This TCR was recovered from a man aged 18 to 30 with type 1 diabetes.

The DNA sequence is as follows: TGTGCCAGCAGCTTGCTCCCATACAATGAGCAGTTCTTC. Its protein is CASSLLPYNEQFF. This chain joins TRBV11-2 to TRBJ2-1; no D gene call is confident. V is shortened by 3 bases, J by 4 bases, and the region joining them spans 7 bases. Measured from the cysteine to the phenylalanine, the CDR3 is 13 residues long. Only the CDR3 region is kept as DNA, spanning 39 bases read in frame from base 1. Reading the germline V gene gives CDR1 SGHAT and CDR2 FQNNGV.